The rows below give T cell receptor beta chains drawn from one sample of a study of T cell changes during pregnancy in multiple sclerosis. Measured with immunoSEQ multiplex PCR; TCRdb has only the in-frame clones, and not every one. Here the sample spans tens of thousands of clones, roughly 90% being singletons. This sample comprised peripheral blood, obtained before pregnancy. The receptor source for this set is a female donor with multiple sclerosis, enrolled in a pregnancy study. The CDR3 runs from the conserved cysteine through the conserved F or W. A D gene is named only where the DNA matches it firmly. Not all rows give a size; the values are once, few, many and, for expanded clones, a class.

V gene: TRBV30
D gene: TRBD1
J gene: TRBJ1-5
clone size: NA
CDR3 DNA: TGTGCCTGGAGTGCTCAGACAGGGCTTACAGGACAGCCCCAGCATTTT
CDR3 protein: CAWSAQTGLTGQPQHF

V gene: TRBV7-8
D gene: TRBD1
J gene: TRBJ1-1
clone size: NA
CDR3 DNA: TGTGCCAGCAGCTTAAGACAGGGGGCTATGGACACTGAAGCTTTCTTT
CDR3 protein: CASSLRQGAMDTEAFF

V gene: TRBV7-6
D gene: NA
J gene: TRBJ1-4
clone size: once
CDR3 DNA: TGTGCCAGCAGCTTTGTTGGGGGGGGGCGTAGTGAAAAACTGTTTTTT
CDR3 protein: CASSFVGGGRSEKLFF

V gene: TRBV5-1
D gene: TRBD1
J gene: TRBJ2-7
clone size: NA
CDR3 DNA: TGCGCCAGCAGCTTGAGGGGGCGGGCAGGGGACTACGAGCAGTACTTC
CDR3 protein: CASSLRGRAGDYEQYF

V gene: TRBV29-1
D gene: TRBD1
J gene: TRBJ1-4
clone size: NA
CDR3 DNA: TGCAGCGTTGTGGGTGGACAGGGGGCAGAAAAACTGTTTTTT
CDR3 protein: CSVVGGQGAEKLFF

V gene: TRBV10-2
D gene: TRBD1
J gene: TRBJ1-4
clone size: NA
CDR3 DNA: TGCGCCAGCCGGGACAGGGGGTGGTCAACTAATGAAAAACTGTTTTTT
CDR3 protein: CASRDRGWSTNEKLFF

V gene: TRBV5-8
D gene: NA
J gene: TRBJ1-1
clone size: NA
CDR3 DNA: TGTGCCACCCAAAAAGTGACAGAAGCTTTCTTT
CDR3 protein: CATQKVTEAFF

V gene: TRBV4-3
D gene: NA
J gene: TRBJ1-5
clone size: NA
CDR3 DNA: TGCGCCAGCAGCCAAGATCTAGGGGGAGATCAGCCCCAGCATTTT
CDR3 protein: CASSQDLGGDQPQHF

V gene: TRBV27
D gene: NA
J gene: TRBJ1-2
clone size: once
CDR3 DNA: TGTGCCAGCAGTTTAGATTCCGGGGGGGCGCAGGGCTACACCTTC
CDR3 protein: CASSLDSGGAQGYTF

V gene: TRBV9
D gene: TRBD1
J gene: TRBJ2-3
clone size: once
CDR3 DNA: TGTGCCAGCAGCGTAGCCCCAGGGGGTGGGAGAGATACGCAGTATTTT
CDR3 protein: CASSVAPGGGRDTQYF

V gene: TRBV6-1
D gene: NA
J gene: TRBJ1-2
clone size: NA
CDR3 DNA: TGTGCCAGCCCTCCAGGGTTGGGTAGGGGTGGCTACACCTTC
CDR3 protein: CASPPGLGRGGYTF

V gene: TRBV5-1
D gene: NA
J gene: TRBJ1-2
clone size: NA
CDR3 DNA: TGCGCCAGCAGCTTGATGGGGCAAGAAGGCTACACCTTC
CDR3 protein: CASSLMGQEGYTF

V gene: TRBV2
D gene: TRBD2
J gene: TRBJ2-5
clone size: once
CDR3 DNA: TGTGCCAGCGGCCGACTAGCGGGGCAAGAGACCCAGTACTTC
CDR3 protein: CASGRLAGQETQYF

V gene: TRBV10-3
D gene: TRBD2
J gene: TRBJ2-5
clone size: NA
CDR3 DNA: TGTGCCATCACCCAAGGACTAGCGGGGGGGCAGGAGACCCAGTACTTC
CDR3 protein: CAITQGLAGGQETQYF

V gene: TRBV9
D gene: TRBD2
J gene: TRBJ2-3
clone size: NA
CDR3 DNA: TGTGCCAGCAGCAGAGGACCCCGGGGGGTTGGAGATACGCAGTATTTT
CDR3 protein: CASSRGPRGVGDTQYF

V gene: TRBV18
D gene: NA
J gene: TRBJ1-5
clone size: once
CDR3 DNA: TGTGCCAGCTCGGCCTCCTTAAACCAGCCCCAGCATTTT
CDR3 protein: CASSASLNQPQHF

V gene: TRBV30
D gene: TRBD1
J gene: TRBJ2-2
clone size: NA
CDR3 DNA: TGTGCCTGGAGAACTTCCGGGACAGGGGTCACCGGGGAGCTGTTTTTT
CDR3 protein: CAWRTSGTGVTGELFF

V gene: TRBV5-1
D gene: NA
J gene: TRBJ2-1
clone size: NA
CDR3 DNA: TGCGCCAGCAGCTTGGACAGGACCTACAATGAGCAGTTCTTC
CDR3 protein: CASSLDRTYNEQFF

V gene: TRBV5-6
D gene: NA
J gene: TRBJ1-5
clone size: NA
CDR3 DNA: TGTGCCAGCAGCTTGACAGGCAGCTATAGCAATCAGCCCCAGCATTTT
CDR3 protein: CASSLTGSYSNQPQHF

V gene: TRBV7-2
D gene: NA
J gene: TRBJ1-2
clone size: NA
CDR3 DNA: TGTGCCAGCAGCTTAATGGTTGGGTTACAGAATGGCTACACCTTC
CDR3 protein: CASSLMVGLQNGYTF

V gene: TRBV2
D gene: NA
J gene: TRBJ1-1
clone size: NA
CDR3 DNA: TGTGCCAGCAGTGAAGGGTTGGACAGTTTTAACACTGAAGCTTTCTTT
CDR3 protein: CASSEGLDSFNTEAFF

V gene: TRBV4-1
D gene: NA
J gene: TRBJ1-2
clone size: NA
CDR3 DNA: TGCGCCAGCAGTAAAACAGGGTCTGGCTACACCTTC
CDR3 protein: CASSKTGSGYTF

V gene: TRBV27
D gene: NA
J gene: TRBJ1-5
clone size: NA
CDR3 DNA: TGTGCCAGCAGTCCCCGACAGATCCATCAGCCCCAGCATTTT
CDR3 protein: CASSPRQIHQPQHF

V gene: TRBV7-3
D gene: TRBD1
J gene: TRBJ2-7
clone size: NA
CDR3 DNA: TGTGCCAGCAGCTTAAGGCGAGGGGGACAGGACCCCTACGAGCAGTACTTC
CDR3 protein: CASSLRRGGQDPYEQYF

V gene: TRBV6-5
D gene: TRBD1
J gene: TRBJ1-2
clone size: NA
CDR3 DNA: TGTGCCAGCAGGGACAGGTTCTATGGCTACACCTTC
CDR3 protein: CASRDRFYGYTF

V gene: TRBV19
D gene: NA
J gene: TRBJ2-1
clone size: NA
CDR3 DNA: TGTGCCAGTAGTATCTCGAACCCAGGTCACAATGAGCAGTTCTTC
CDR3 protein: CASSISNPGHNEQFF

V gene: TRBV19
D gene: TRBD2
J gene: TRBJ2-3
clone size: NA
CDR3 DNA: TGTGCCAGTAGATGGGAGGGCGGAACCACAGATACGCAGTATTTT
CDR3 protein: CASRWEGGTTDTQYF

V gene: TRBV4-3
D gene: NA
J gene: TRBJ2-2
clone size: NA
CDR3 DNA: TGCGCCAGCAGCCAAGCTGGGGGCCCCGGGGAGCTGTTTTTT
CDR3 protein: CASSQAGGPGELFF

V gene: TRBV7-7
D gene: NA
J gene: TRBJ2-2
clone size: NA
CDR3 DNA: TGTGCCAGCAGCTTAAGTGCAGGGGCGAACACCGGGGAGCTGTTTTTT
CDR3 protein: CASSLSAGANTGELFF

V gene: TRBV7-7
D gene: TRBD1
J gene: TRBJ2-5
clone size: once
CDR3 DNA: TGTGCCAGCAGCCCGGGACAGGGGATCCGAGAGACCCAGTACTTC
CDR3 protein: CASSPGQGIRETQYF

V gene: TRBV11-1
D gene: TRBD1
J gene: TRBJ1-1
clone size: once
CDR3 DNA: TGTGCCAGCAGTACCCTTGGACAGGGGGAGGTGAACACTGAAGCTTTCTTT
CDR3 protein: CASSTLGQGEVNTEAFF

V gene: TRBV6-1
D gene: NA
J gene: TRBJ1-5
clone size: NA
CDR3 DNA: TGTGCCAGCAGTGCTGAATCCCGGCAGCCCCAGCATTTT
CDR3 protein: CASSAESRQPQHF

V gene: TRBV18
D gene: NA
J gene: TRBJ2-6
clone size: NA
CDR3 DNA: TGTGCCAGCTCACCATCTGTAGGGGCTGGGGCCAACGTCCTGACTTTC
CDR3 protein: CASSPSVGAGANVLTF

V gene: TRBV28
D gene: TRBD2
J gene: TRBJ2-1
clone size: NA
CDR3 DNA: TGTGCCAGCACCGCAGGGAAAGCGGGGGGCAATGAGCAGTTCTTC
CDR3 protein: CASTAGKAGGNEQFF

V gene: TRBV7-2
D gene: TRBD2
J gene: TRBJ2-2
clone size: NA
CDR3 DNA: TGTGCCAGCAGTTCCCGGACTAGCGGGGGGGCCGGGGAGCTGTTTTTT
CDR3 protein: CASSSRTSGGAGELFF

V gene: TRBV7-2
D gene: NA
J gene: TRBJ1-1
clone size: NA
CDR3 DNA: TGTGCCAGCAGCTTGGGGCCCTACACTGAAGCTTTCTTT
CDR3 protein: CASSLGPYTEAFF

V gene: TRBV21-1
D gene: NA
J gene: TRBJ1-5
clone size: NA
CDR3 DNA: TGTGCCAGCAGCAAAATGCCGGCTGACAAGGATAGCAATCAGCCCCAGCATTTT
CDR3 protein: CASSKMPADKDSNQPQHF

V gene: TRBV25-1
D gene: NA
J gene: TRBJ1-6
clone size: NA
CDR3 DNA: TGTGCCAGCAGTGACTCTAAGGGGGATTCACCCCTCCACTTT
CDR3 protein: CASSDSKGDSPLHF

V gene: TRBV13
D gene: NA
J gene: TRBJ2-7
clone size: NA
CDR3 DNA: TGTGCCAGCAGCGGAGGACAGTTCGCCTACGAGCAGTACTTC
CDR3 protein: CASSGGQFAYEQYF

V gene: TRBV7-9
D gene: TRBD1
J gene: TRBJ1-2
clone size: NA
CDR3 DNA: TGTGCCAGCAGCTTTCTGGGACAGAACTATGGCTACACCTTC
CDR3 protein: CASSFLGQNYGYTF

V gene: TRBV9
D gene: TRBD1
J gene: TRBJ1-2
clone size: NA
CDR3 DNA: TGTGCCAGCAGCGAGGGGGCGGACTATGGCTACACCTTC
CDR3 protein: CASSEGADYGYTF

V gene: TRBV7-2
D gene: NA
J gene: TRBJ1-6
clone size: NA
CDR3 DNA: TGTGCCAGCATGGACAGCCAAGCTGTAGCTAATTCACCCCTCCACTTT
CDR3 protein: CASMDSQAVANSPLHF

V gene: TRBV5-5
D gene: NA
J gene: TRBJ1-5
clone size: NA
CDR3 DNA: TGTGCCAGCAGCTTGGAGAGATCCGCCCGGCCCCAGCATTTT
CDR3 protein: CASSLERSARPQHF

V gene: TRBV7-2
D gene: NA
J gene: TRBJ2-2
clone size: NA
CDR3 DNA: TGTGCCAGCAGGGCTCTAGCTCCCGGGGAGCTGTTTTTT
CDR3 protein: CASRALAPGELFF

V gene: TRBV19
D gene: NA
J gene: TRBJ2-7
clone size: NA
CDR3 DNA: TGTGCCAGTACCCAAATAGGGGGGGACTCCTACGAGCAGTACTTC
CDR3 protein: CASTQIGGDSYEQYF

V gene: TRBV30
D gene: NA
J gene: TRBJ2-5
clone size: NA
CDR3 DNA: TGTGCCTGGAGTGTGGGAGGCCTGGGGACCCAGTACTTC
CDR3 protein: CAWSVGGLGTQYF

V gene: TRBV29-1
D gene: NA
J gene: TRBJ2-7
clone size: NA
CDR3 DNA: TGCAGCGTGGGAGTCGTCGAGCAGTACTTC
CDR3 protein: CSVGVVEQYF

V gene: TRBV7-9
D gene: NA
J gene: TRBJ1-4
clone size: NA
CDR3 DNA: TGTGCCAGCAGCTTGCGACGGGAGGATGAAAAACTGTTTTTT
CDR3 protein: CASSLRREDEKLFF

V gene: TRBV5-6
D gene: NA
J gene: TRBJ1-5
clone size: NA
CDR3 DNA: TGTGCCAGCGGCGCAGGGGACAATCAGCCCCAGCATTTT
CDR3 protein: CASGAGDNQPQHF